This passage covers 15 T cell receptor beta chains from one sample sequenced in a study of cytomegalovirus exposure and HLA in healthy donors. This PCR relied on a set of 60 Vbeta primers and 13 Jbeta primers. Profiling relied on immunoSEQ multiplex PCR, and the TCRdb table lists in-frame clones only, not all of them. Found here are 110,000 to 150,000 clones, 80% of them singletons; the top ten hold under 7.5%. Sample: PBMCs. The receptors were sampled from a man aged 35 to 55 in good health and CMV-seropositive.

This clone has a single count. This chain joins TRBV5-1 and TRBJ2-1, with 10 bases identical to TRBD2. CDR1 and CDR2 (germline): SGHRS, YFSETQ. With V trimmed by 0 bases and J by 0 bases, 12 bases remained unmatched. The CDR3 runs 20 residues. Here the CDR3 reads CASSLVGGLAGANSYNEQFF. The DNA for the CDR3 is TGCGCCAGCAGCTTGGTCGGGGGGCTAGCGGGAGCAAACTCCTACAATGAGCAGTTCTTC.

The J gene is TRBJ2-1, the V gene TRBV4-1; TRBD2 agrees at 10 bases. There are 15 residues in the CDR3. After removal of 3 bases from V and 7 bases from J, the junction contained 6 bases not matched to a gene. Germline CDR1 reads MGHRA; CDR2 reads YSYEKL. DNA for the CDR3: TGCGCCAGCAGCCATTGGCTAGCGGGGGCTAATGAGCAGTTCTTC. It is translated as CASSHWLAGANEQFF.

This chain joins TRBV29-1 and TRBJ1-5; 12 positions agree with TRBD1. V shed 6 bases and J 6 bases; nucleotides not matched to a gene: 3. CDR3 length equals 13 residues. CDR1 is SQVTM and CDR2 is ANQGSEA in the germline V gene. The CDR3 bases are TGCAGCGTGGGGACAGGGGGCACTCAGCCCCAGCATTTT. It encodes CSVGTGGTQPQHF.

CDR3 DNA sequence: TGTGCCAGCTCACCCCTACTGGCAGGGGGGAATGAAAAACTGTTTTTT. It yields the protein CASSPLLAGGNEKLFF. This sequence joins TRBV18 and TRBJ1-4; 7 bases agree with TRBD1. Germline V gives CDR1 KGHSH, CDR2 LQKENI. This CDR3 is built from 16 residues. J was trimmed by 5 bases and V by 3 bases; bases with no gene match: 9.

The rearrangement joins TRBV5-4 to TRBJ1-2; TRBD1 aligns across 12 bases. The CDR3 is 16 residues long. Per the germline V gene, CDR1 is SGHNT and CDR2 is YYREEE (reference sequence). The trim removed 2 bases at V and 3 bases at J, leaving 5 bases unmatched. The CDR3 DNA is TGTGCCAGCAGCTTAGGGACAGGGGGCGAGGACTATGGCTACACCTTC. Residues: CASSLGTGGEDYGYTF.

The chain employs TRBV7-2 and TRBJ2-5; D unclear. The germline V and J ends were trimmed by 5 bases and 6 bases, with 19 bases remaining between them. CDR1 and CDR2 from the germline V gene are SGHTA and FQGNSA. CDR3 length: 15 amino acids. The CDR3 DNA follows: TGTGCCAGCAGCCCGAACGTGGTTAGCTTCCAGACCCAGTACTTC. Translated: CASSPNVVSFQTQYF.

This rearrangement joins TRBV7-3 to TRBJ2-2, with a weak D call TRBD2 (6 bases). CDR3 size: 14 residues. In germline, CDR1 is SGHTA, CDR2 FQGTGA. The ends were cut back, 8 bases at V and 7 bases at J, with 17 bases in the middle. CDR3 DNA sequence: TGTGCCAGCTCGCTCGGGGGTTTGGACGGGGAGCTGTTTTTT. It yields the protein CASSLGGLDGELFF.

V is TRBV28 and J is TRBJ1-2; 11 nucleotides agree with TRBD1. After removal of 4 bases from V and 7 bases from J, the junction contained 8 bases not matched to a gene. The CDR3 runs 15 residues. Germline CDR1 and CDR2: MDHEN and SYDVKM. The CDR3 DNA sequence: TGTGCCAGCAGTTCCCCGGGACAGGGGGAGGGTGGCTACACCTTC. This sequence encodes CASSSPGQGEGGYTF.

This clone has just a few counts. V usage is TRBV11-3 and J usage is TRBJ1-1; 8 nucleotides line up with TRBD1. Trimming took 1 base from V and 5 from J; bases not matched to a gene: 6. CDR1 and CDR2 from the germline V gene are SGHNT and YENEEA. The CDR3 runs to 15 residues. In nucleotides, the CDR3 is TGTGCCAGCAGCTTAGTACAGGGGGTAGGAACTGAAGCTTTCTTT. Translation: CASSLVQGVGTEAFF.

The V gene is TRBV27, the J gene TRBJ1-5; 8 bases are a match to TRBD1. The CDR3 is made up of 15 amino acids. CDR1 and CDR2 from the germline V gene are MNHEY and SMNVEV (reference sequence). The V and J ends lost 5 bases and 4 bases, in that order; junction bases with no gene match: 7. CDR3 residues: CASSHQGAVNQPQHF. Here the CDR3 DNA reads TGTGCCAGCAGTCACCAGGGGGCTGTTAATCAGCCCCAGCATTTT.

This chain joins TRBV25-1 and TRBJ2-2; D is undetermined. CDR3 length: 16 residues. Germline CDR1 is MGHDK and CDR2 is SYGVNS. V lost 1 base and J 0 bases, leaving 9 bases between the germline ends. The CDR3 DNA reads as TGTGCCAGCAGTGAATTTCTGCAGGCGAACACCGGGGAGCTGTTTTTT. Protein product: CASSEFLQANTGELFF.

The rearrangement links TRBV19 to TRBJ2-5; TRBD2 aligns across 10 bases. V shed 3 bases and J 2 bases; nucleotides not matched to a gene: 9. The CDR3 length is 17 residues. The V gene's germline CDR1 is LNHDA and CDR2 SQIVND (reference sequence). The DNA of the CDR3 is TGTGCCAGTAGTATGATGGGGAGAGCGGGGGGGCAAGAGACCCAGTACTTC. It translates to CASSMMGRAGGQETQYF.

The V and J genes are TRBV27 and TRBJ2-3; D call uncertain. CDR3 length equals 18 residues. Germline V gene lookup returns CDR1 MNHEY and CDR2 SMNVEV (reference sequence). The germline V and J ends were trimmed by 1 base and 2 bases, with 19 bases remaining between them. Here the CDR3 reads CASSLWPGGPHPTDTQYF. Written as DNA, the CDR3 is TGTGCCAGCAGTTTATGGCCTGGCGGCCCTCACCCCACAGATACGCAGTATTTT.

The chain uses TRBV4-1 and TRBJ2-7; possibly TRBD2 for D (5 bases). The CDR3 has 16 residues. V was pared by 1 base and J by 0 bases, with 13 bases between. Germline assignment: CDR1 MGHRA and CDR2 YSYEKL. CDR3 bases: TGCGCCAGCAGCCAAGCCCCGGGGTCAACCTCCTACGAGCAGTACTTC. Amino acid sequence: CASSQAPGSTSYEQYF.

This sequence joins TRBV28 and TRBJ1-5; TRBD1 aligns across 12 bases. The CDR3 has 16 amino acids. J gave up 16 bases and V 5 bases, and 18 bases lay outside the gene matches. CDR1 and CDR2 from the germline V gene are MDHEN and SYDVKM. CDR3 sequence: CASSLGTGGLAKLPHF. In DNA, the CDR3 is TGTGCCAGCAGTCTAGGGACAGGGGGCCTTGCGAAGCTTCCTCATTTT.